Each of the 30 T cell receptor beta chains below was sequenced from the same sample in a study of T cell responses to AZD1222 COVID-19 vaccine. Produced via immunoSEQ multiplex PCR; TCRdb's table is partial and in-frame only. The repertoire consists of about 120,000 clones, with around 87% occurring once and the leading ten covering approximately 2.9%. The source was peripheral blood, collected 28 days after the second AZD1222 dose. These receptors were collected from an adult who received the AZD1222 COVID-19 vaccine.

V is TRBV20-1 and J is TRBJ1-1; D gene uncertain. This CDR3 contains 11 residues. V was pared by 3 bases and J by 11 bases, with 13 bases between. The germline gives CDR1 DFQATT, CDR2 SNEGSKA (reference sequence). CDR3 in amino acids: CSAREGIRAFF. The CDR3 DNA sequence: TGCAGTGCTAGGGAAGGGATTCGGGCTTTCTTT.

The count of this clone is one. The sample has other DNA sequences that encode this CDR3 too. CDR3 nucleotides: TGTGCCAGCAGTTTGAACACTGAAGCTTTCTTT. Residues: CASSLNTEAFF. J is TRBJ1-1 and V is TRBV3-1 (or the pseudogene TRBV3-2); D is undetermined. The CDR3 is 11 amino acids. Germline CDR1 LGHDT, CDR2 YNNKEL (reference sequence). Trimming pared 6 bases from V and 0 bases from J, leaving 2 bases between.

The chain has TRBV29-1 and TRBJ1-5; D is possibly TRBD1 (5 bases). V lost 4 bases to trimming and J lost 1 base, with 8 bases between them. The germline V gene has CDR1 SQVTM and CDR2 ANQGSEA. The length of the CDR3 is 13 residues. CDR3 in DNA: TGCAGCGTTGCTGGGGCGAGCAATCAGCCCCAGCATTTT. This sequence encodes CSVAGASNQPQHF.

The chain carries TRBV6-5 and TRBJ1-1; 8 nucleotides match TRBD1. Germline assignment: CDR1 MNHEY and CDR2 SVGAGI. V was pared by 4 bases and J by 8 bases, with 9 bases of the junction left unmatched. This CDR3 has 14 residues. CDR3 in DNA: TGTGCCAGCAGTTTGGACAGGGTGAATTTGGAAGCTTTCTTT. Protein: CASSLDRVNLEAFF.

This chain uses TRBV7-8 with TRBJ1-1; no clear D gene. V lost 5 bases and J 0 bases, leaving 7 bases between the germline ends. Per germline, CDR1 SGHVS and CDR2 FQNEAQ. This CDR3 is built from 13 residues. DNA of the CDR3: TGTGCCAGCAGCCGCGCATTGAACACTGAAGCTTTCTTT. Amino acids: CASSRALNTEAFF.

This chain connects TRBV6-5 to TRBJ1-3, with a possible D match to TRBD1 (5 bases). Germline CDR1 reads MNHEY; CDR2 reads SVGAGI. V was trimmed by 6 bases and J by 4 bases, leaving 13 bases between them. The CDR3 is made up of 14 amino acids. CDR3 residues: CASRNQGGGNTIYF. The CDR3 nucleotides are TGTGCCAGCAGAAATCAGGGTGGCGGAAACACCATATATTTT.

V usage is TRBV7-5 and J usage is TRBJ1-6. TRBV7-5 is noted as a pseudogene. The CDR3 covers 18 residues. The CDR3 sequence: CARSLAKGSSSYNSPLHF. The DNA of the CDR3 is TGTGCCAGAAGCTTAGCGAAGGGATCTAGCTCCTATAATTCACCCCTCCACTTT.

V and J are TRBV28 and TRBJ2-7; 12 nucleotides line up with TRBD2. Germline CDR1 MDHEN, CDR2 SYDVKM. This CDR3 spans 14 amino acids. V gave up 5 bases and J gave up 5 bases; unmatched junction bases: 4. The CDR3 DNA reads TGTGCCAGCAGTCTTACTAGCGGGGGGCACGAGCAGTACTTC. Its translation is CASSLTSGGHEQYF. The full variable domain, with the rest looked up from reference TRBV28 and TRBJ2-7, is DVKVTQSSRYLVKRTGEKVFLECVQDMDHENMFWYRQDPGLGLRLIYFSYDVKMKEKGDIPEGYSVSREKKERFSLILESASTNQTSMYLCASSLTSGGHEQYFGPGTRLTVT.

This clone was counted a few times. The chain couples TRBV6-5 to TRBJ1-1, with unresolved D. CDR1 and CDR2 from the germline V gene are MNHEY and SVGAGI. V lost 2 bases to trimming and J lost 7 bases, with 11 bases between them. This CDR3 contains 13 residues. The CDR3 DNA follows: TGTGCCAGCAGTTACGTCGGTGTTCGTGAAGCTTTCTTT. Protein sequence: CASSYVGVREAFF.

The chain carries TRBV3-1 (or the pseudogene TRBV3-2) and TRBJ1-4; no clear D gene. Germline loops: CDR1 LGHDT, CDR2 YNNKEL (reference sequence). The V and J ends lost 4 bases and 5 bases respectively, with 20 bases between them. The CDR3 has 17 amino acids. CDR3 residues: CASSLRSKGKANEKLFF. The CDR3 DNA sequence: TGTGCCAGCAGCCTAAGGTCGAAGGGAAAGGCGAATGAAAAACTGTTTTTT.

This clone was seen only a few times. The rearrangement uses TRBV4-3 and TRBJ2-7; 7 bases fit TRBD1. This CDR3 is 15 amino acids long. The germline gives CDR1 LGHNA, CDR2 YSLEER. The V segment lost 1 base and the J segment 1 base; nucleotides outside the gene matches: 4. CDR3 nucleotide sequence: TGCGCCAGCAGCCAAGCTTGGGGACAGTCCTACGAGCAGTACTTC. It codes for CASSQAWGQSYEQYF.

The chain combines TRBV4-1 with TRBJ1-4; the match to TRBD1 covers 9 bases. CDR1 and CDR2 (germline): MGHRA, YSYEKL. The CDR3 loop spans 19 amino acids. V lost 3 bases to trimming and J lost 0 bases; unmatched junction nucleotides: 11. DNA for the CDR3: TGCGCCAGCAGCCATAACAGGGGGCCTTCCCTTGCAACTAATGAAAAACTGTTTTTT. This gives the protein CASSHNRGPSLATNEKLFF.

The gene calls are TRBV6-5 and TRBJ1-6, with 7 nucleotides matching TRBD1. CDR1 is MNHEY, CDR2 SVGAGI, per germline. There are 15 residues in the CDR3. The junction had 8 bases not matched to a gene; V was cut back by 2 bases and J by 10 bases. This chain's CDR3 is CASSYGQASGSPLHF. The CDR3 DNA reads as TGTGCCAGCAGTTACGGACAGGCCAGCGGGTCACCCCTCCACTTT.

The DNA of the CDR3 is TGTGCAGGGCGGGTAGTGTTCTACGAGCAGTACTTC. Protein: CAGRVVFYEQYF. The chain has TRBV12-2 and TRBJ2-7; the D segment call TRBD2 is taken from the table without a DNA check. TRBV12-2 is given as a pseudogene. CDR3 length: 12 amino acids.

V usage is TRBV7-9 and J usage is TRBJ1-2; tentative D call: TRBD1 (5 bases). CDR3 size: 13 residues. V lost 5 bases and J 8 bases, leaving 15 bases between the germline ends. In germline, CDR1 is SEHNR, CDR2 FQNEAQ (reference sequence). CDR3: CASSTRDLEGYTF. CDR3 bases: TGTGCCAGCAGCACCCGGGACCTGGAGGGCTACACCTTC. The full variable domain, with the rest looked up from reference TRBV7-9 and TRBJ1-2, is DTGVSQNPRHKITKRGQNVTFRCDPISEHNRLYWYRQTLGQGPEFLTYFQNEAQLEKSRLLSDRFSAERPKGSFSTLEIQRTEQGDSAMYLCASSTRDLEGYTFGSGTRLTVV.

In this sample, this clone turned up a few times. V is TRBV9 and J is TRBJ2-3; D gene uncertain. V was trimmed by 5 bases and J by 5 bases, leaving 9 bases between them. Germline V lookup: CDR1 SGDLS, CDR2 YYNGEE. The CDR3 is made up of 12 amino acids. The CDR3 loop reads CASRGSGDTQYF. The CDR3 DNA follows: TGTGCCAGCAGGGGCTCGGGAGATACGCAGTATTTT. The full variable domain, with the rest looked up from reference TRBV9 and TRBJ2-3, is DSGVTQTPKHLITATGQRVTLRCSPRSGDLSVYWYQQSLDQGLQFLIQYYNGEERAKGNILERFSAQQFPDLHSELNLSSLELGDSALYFCASRGSGDTQYFGPGTRLTVL.

This clone was observed once. This chain links TRBV27 with TRBJ1-3, with 8 bases lining up with TRBD1. Trimming cost V 7 bases and J 4 bases; bases outside gene matches: 9. Germline V gene sequence: CDR1 MNHEY, CDR2 SMNVEV (reference sequence). CDR3 length: 15 residues. The CDR3 region has the DNA TGTGCCAGCATGACAGGGGTTGGCGGAGGAAACACCATATATTTT. Amino acids: CASMTGVGGGNTIYF.

The CDR3 coding sequence is TGCGCCAGCCCCCTTCAGAGTTATAGCAATCAGCCCCAGCATTTT. Its translation is CASPLQSYSNQPQHF. This chain uses TRBV5-1 with TRBJ1-5, with D hard to call. This CDR3 spans 15 amino acids. V lost 7 bases, J lost 0 bases, and 14 bases lay in between. The germline gives CDR1 SGHRS, CDR2 YFSETQ.

The J gene is TRBJ1-6, the V gene TRBV5-1; TRBD1 matches at 8 bases. CDR3 length equals 16 residues. Germline CDR1 is SGHRS and CDR2 is YFSETQ. J was trimmed by 6 bases and V by 5 bases; bases with no gene match: 10. CDR3 protein: CASREQGEYSNSPLHF. In DNA form, the CDR3 reads TGCGCCAGCAGGGAACAGGGGGAGTATAGTAATTCACCCCTCCACTTT.

The chain links TRBV2 to TRBJ1-1; TRBD1 aligns across 9 bases. Germline V gene lookup returns CDR1 SNHLY and CDR2 FYNNEI. The CDR3 extends over 14 amino acids. With V trimmed by 5 bases and J by 4 bases, 5 bases remained unmatched. The CDR3 loop is CASSLGQGSTEAFF. The CDR3 region has the DNA TGTGCCAGCAGTTTGGGACAGGGAAGCACTGAAGCTTTCTTT.

The chain joins TRBV12-3 or TRBV12-4 to TRBJ1-3; no definite D call. The CDR3 is made up of 13 amino acids. Trimming removed 2 bases from V and 7 bases from J, with 9 bases in between. This CDR3 is CASSLFGRNTIYF. The CDR3 DNA sequence: TGTGCCAGCAGTTTATTCGGGCGGAACACCATATATTTT.

The chain links TRBV7-2 to TRBJ1-1; D may be TRBD1 (5 bases). Trimming removed 4 bases from V and 0 bases from J, with 12 bases in between. The CDR3 length is 15 residues. Germline CDR1 is SGHTA and CDR2 is FQGNSA. CDR3 sequence reads: CASSSPLGVNTEAFF. In nucleotides, the CDR3 is TGTGCCAGCAGCTCTCCCCTAGGGGTGAACACTGAAGCTTTCTTT.

The genes are TRBV9 and TRBJ2-3, with 11 bases that match TRBD2. Trimming removed 0 bases from V and 0 bases from J; junction bases left unmatched: 6. The length of the CDR3 is 18 residues. The germline CDR1 and CDR2 sequences are SGDLS and YYNGEE. The CDR3 here is CASSVATSGGLSTDTQYF. As DNA, the CDR3 is TGTGCCAGCAGCGTAGCCACTAGCGGGGGCCTAAGCACAGATACGCAGTATTTT.

J is TRBJ1-4 and V is TRBV7-6; 7 bases are a match to TRBD1. Germline values: CDR1 SGHVS, CDR2 FNYEAQ. J was trimmed by 4 bases and V by 0 bases; bases with no gene match: 8. The CDR3 runs to 17 residues. CDR3 in DNA: TGTGCCAGCAGCTTAGCCAGGGGAGGGGGCTATAATGAAAAACTGTTTTTT. As protein: CASSLARGGGYNEKLFF.

The chain couples TRBV6-5 to TRBJ1-2; no clear D. The CDR3 is made up of 13 amino acids. CDR1 is MNHEY and CDR2 is SVGAGI in the germline V gene. V dropped 0 bases and J dropped 5 bases, with 7 bases sitting between them. CDR3 protein: CASSYSRIYGYTF. The CDR3 DNA reads TGTGCCAGCAGTTACTCGAGGATTTATGGCTACACCTTC.

The V call is TRBV12-3 or TRBV12-4, the J call TRBJ1-1; 7 nucleotides agree with TRBD1. The CDR3 runs 13 residues. V shed 6 bases and J 4 bases; nucleotides not matched to a gene: 5. CDR3 DNA sequence: TGTGCCAGCAGGACAGGGACCTTCACTGAAGCTTTCTTT. It translates to CASRTGTFTEAFF.

The chain couples TRBV9 to TRBJ2-5; 8 bases line up with TRBD2. Unmatched junction bases numbered 0, after V lost 4 bases and J lost 1 base. The length of the CDR3 is 13 residues. The V gene's germline CDR1 is SGDLS and CDR2 YYNGEE. The CDR3 DNA sequence: TGTGCCAGCAGCCGGGGGGGCCAAGAGACCCAGTACTTC. Encoded protein: CASSRGGQETQYF.

The chain links TRBV6-1 to TRBJ1-4, with a tentative D call TRBD1 (5 bases). The CDR3 consists of 16 residues. Germline CDR1 and CDR2: MNHNS and SASEGT. The V gene lost 4 bases and the J gene lost 5 bases, with 17 bases spanning the gap. In DNA form, the CDR3 reads TGTGCCAGCAGTGTAGATGGACAACGTAACAATGAAAAACTGTTTTTT. This sequence encodes CASSVDGQRNNEKLFF.

The genes are TRBV6-2 or TRBV6-3 and TRBJ2-7; D uncertain. Germline V CDR1 and CDR2: MNHEY, SVGEGT. The V gene lost 2 bases and the J gene lost 4 bases, with 6 bases spanning the gap. This CDR3 spans 12 amino acids. The CDR3 loop is CASSYAGYEQYF. CDR3 sequence (DNA): TGTGCCAGCAGTTACGCAGGATACGAGCAGTACTTC.

This chain connects TRBV29-1 to TRBJ1-2; maybe TRBD1 (6 bases). Trimming left V 6 bases short and J 8 bases short, with 16 bases between. The CDR3 consists of 12 residues. Germline-derived CDR1 and CDR2 are SQVTM and ANQGSEA. Here the CDR3 DNA reads TGCAGCGTCCTCGGCTCAGGGGTCGGCTACACCTTC. This encodes CSVLGSGVGYTF.